The next 28 T cell receptor beta chains were all read from a single sample in a study of regulatory T cells in long-lasting Graves disease. Time point meaning: newly diagnosed GD, antithyroid drugs for less than 3 months. TCR sequences were obtained from RNA taken from PBMCs. Building of the TCR beta libraries involved iRepertoire HTBI primers and Arm-PCR of CDR3 regions. One entry per CDR3 protein, called by TCRdb with MiXCR from the multiplex PCR reads. The data contain 500,000 to 700,000 distinct CDR3 sequences, 15% to 20% of them singletons. These data were also filed under a second study, of T cells in Graves' hyperthyroidism and ophthalmopathy.

This specimen consisted of peripheral blood mononuclear cells (PBMCs), obtained at new diagnosis, from a patient treated with antithyroid drugs. Receptors were obtained from a woman aged 25 to 39 with Graves disease.

Only a few counts were recorded for this clonotype. The DNA of the CDR3 is TGTGCCAGCAACTCCGGGGACACTTTCTACGAGCAGTACTTC. Translated: CASNSGDTFYEQYF. V is TRBV27 and J is TRBJ2-7; tentatively, D is TRBD1 (6 bases). The CDR3 covers 14 residues. The V gene's germline CDR1 is MNHEY and CDR2 SMNVEV (reference sequence). With 7 bases removed from V and 3 bases from J, the gap between germline ends came to 16 bases.

This clonotype was found many times. The rearrangement joins TRBV7-3 to TRBJ1-6; D call uncertain. Germline CDR1 and CDR2: SGHTA and FQGTGA. Trimming cost V 1 base and J 10 bases, with 8 bases left between them. CDR3 size: 13 residues. The CDR3 DNA reads as TGTGCCAGCAGCTTAAATGACGTGTCACCCCTCCACTTT. Translation: CASSLNDVSPLHF.

The CDR3 reads CASSPDPFGRSGELFF. CDR3 bases: TGTGCCAGCAGCCCCGATCCCTTTGGAAGATCCGGGGAGCTGTTTTTT. V usage is TRBV9 and J usage is TRBJ2-2; D not certain. This CDR3 is 16 amino acids long. From germline, CDR1 is SGDLS and CDR2 YYNGEE. V shed 4 bases and J shed 6 bases, with 19 bases lying between them. The whole variable domain, remainder taken from reference TRBV9 and TRBJ2-2, is DSGVTQTPKHLITATGQRVTLRCSPRSGDLSVYWYQQSLDQGLQFLIQYYNGEERAKGNILERFSAQQFPDLHSELNLSSLELGDSALYFCASSPDPFGRSGELFFGEGSRLTVL.

The rearrangement joins TRBV7-9 to TRBJ1-1; D is perhaps TRBD1 (6 bases). The germline V and J ends were trimmed by 5 bases and 0 bases, with 13 bases remaining between them. Per the germline V gene, CDR1 is SEHNR and CDR2 is FQNEAQ (reference sequence). The CDR3 is 15 residues long. Written as DNA, the CDR3 is TGTGCCAGCAGCCCAGACCAGGGGTTGAACACTGAAGCTTTCTTT. Translated: CASSPDQGLNTEAFF. Using reference TRBV7-9 and TRBJ1-1 for the parts outside the CDR3, the full variable domain is DTGVSQNPRHKITKRGQNVTFRCDPISEHNRLYWYRQTLGQGPEFLTYFQNEAQLEKSRLLSDRFSAERPKGSFSTLEIQRTEQGDSAMYLCASSPDQGLNTEAFFGQGTRLTVV.

This clonotype occurred many times. V and J are TRBV14 and TRBJ2-1; D not resolved. V lost 4 bases and J lost 1, with 14 bases in between. Germline-derived CDR1 and CDR2 are SGHDN and FVKESK. There are 16 residues in the CDR3. The CDR3 protein is CASSRTGDLSYNEQFF. The CDR3 bases are TGTGCCAGCAGCCGAACCGGTGACCTATCCTACAATGAGCAGTTCTTC.

The J gene is TRBJ2-2, the V gene TRBV6-5; no clear D gene. The germline V gene has CDR1 MNHEY and CDR2 SVGAGI. V was pared by 2 bases and J by 6 bases, with 10 bases between. The CDR3 contains 14 residues. The CDR3 DNA reads TGTGCCAGCAGTTACGAAGGTATCTCCGGGGAGCTGTTTTTT. Its translation is CASSYEGISGELFF.

Only a few counts were recorded for this clonotype. The gene calls are TRBV9 and TRBJ2-7; no clear D gene. The germline V gene has CDR1 SGDLS and CDR2 YYNGEE. This CDR3 is 15 amino acids long. The V and J ends lost 0 bases and 6 bases respectively, with 16 bases between them. For the CDR3, the DNA is TGTGCCAGCAGCGTAGGCGCTCAGACCTGGGGCGAGCAGTACTTC. Protein sequence: CASSVGAQTWGEQYF.

Only a few counts were recorded for this clonotype. The gene calls are TRBV20-1 and TRBJ2-3; D call uncertain. The CDR3 spans 15 residues. The germline V gene has CDR1 DFQATT and CDR2 SNEGSKA (reference sequence). V was shortened by 2 bases and J by 4 bases, with 16 bases between the two germline ends. The CDR3 protein is CSARLIGLDPDTQYF. CDR3 bases: TGCAGTGCTAGACTAATCGGGCTAGACCCAGATACGCAGTATTTT.

DNA for the CDR3: TGTGCCAGCAGCTATCAACAGGGGGCCGGCACAGATACGCAGTATTTT. Protein sequence: CASSYQQGAGTDTQYF. V gene TRBV11-2 combines with J gene TRBJ2-3; TRBD1 matches at 9 bases. This CDR3 contains 16 residues. V lost 4 bases to trimming and J lost 1 base; unmatched junction nucleotides: 6. Germline CDR1 and CDR2: SGHAT and FQNNGV.

This clonotype was seen a handful of times. DNA for the CDR3: TGCAGTGCTCTCCGGGACAGCGCTAACTATGGCTACACCTTC. Translated: CSALRDSANYGYTF. This chain uses TRBV20-1 with TRBJ1-2, with 7 positions matching TRBD1. The V gene end was trimmed by 5 bases and the J gene end by 0 bases; junction bases not matched to a gene: 6. Germline V CDR1 and CDR2: DFQATT, SNEGSKA (reference sequence). The length of the CDR3 is 14 residues.

This clonotype was detected a few times. CDR3: CATSDPQGAGNTIYF. CDR3 nucleotides: TGTGCCACCAGTGATCCCCAGGGTGCTGGAAACACCATATATTTT. The chain joins TRBV24-1 to TRBJ1-3; maybe TRBD1 (5 bases). Per germline, CDR1 KGHDR and CDR2 SFDVKD. This CDR3 is built from 15 residues. Trimming took off 3 bases at V and 2 bases at J, with 10 bases between the two ends.

The rearrangement links TRBV7-3 to TRBJ2-3, with a tentative D call TRBD1 (6 bases). The CDR3 loop spans 16 amino acids. Germline lookup yields CDR1 SGHTA and CDR2 FQGTGA. Trimming took 5 bases from V and 6 from J, leaving 21 bases between them. The CDR3 bases are TGTGCCAGCAGCCCGACAAGGACAGCCAGCCGGGATACGCAGTATTTT. Its protein product is CASSPTRTASRDTQYF.

This clonotype was seen only once. Given a much more abundant clone one base away, this may be a read error. V and J are TRBV12-3 or TRBV12-4 and TRBJ2-4; 8 bases map to TRBD1. The CDR3 runs 13 residues. CDR3 protein: CASSFMQGAIQHF. The CDR3 DNA follows: TGTGCCAGCAGTTTTATGCAGGGGGCAATTCAGCACTTC.

Details on this clonotype: Since a much larger clone is just one base distant, this may be a read error. The V and J genes are TRBV28 and TRBJ2-1; D may be TRBD1 (5 bases). V lost 8 bases, J lost 4 bases, and 21 bases lay in between. The CDR3 is 16 residues long. Germline CDR1 reads MDHEN; CDR2 reads SYDVKM. The CDR3 DNA reads as TGTGCCAGCCGTTCCACAGGTTTCGGGCAATACAATGAGCAGTTCTTC. Translated: CASRSTGFGQYNEQFF. Full variable domain (outside the CDR3, taken from reference TRBV28 and TRBJ2-1): DVKVTQSSRYLVKRTGEKVFLECVQDMDHENMFWYRQDPGLGLRLIYFSYDVKMKEKGDIPEGYSVSREKKERFSLILESASTNQTSMYLCASRSTGFGQYNEQFFGPGTRLTVL.

This clonotype has at least ten counts. This chain links TRBV18 with TRBJ2-5; possibly TRBD2 for D (7 bases). Germline-derived CDR1 and CDR2 are KGHSH and LQKENI. The CDR3 runs to 14 residues. Trimming took off 8 bases at V and 4 bases at J, with 17 bases between the two ends. DNA for the CDR3: TGTGCCAGCAGCCCCTCCGGGGGGCGAGAGACCCAGTACTTC. Protein sequence: CASSPSGGRETQYF.

V gene TRBV28 combines with J gene TRBJ1-5, with D perhaps TRBD1 (5 bases). The CDR3 has 14 residues. Germline CDR1 is MDHEN and CDR2 is SYDVKM. V was cut by 6 bases and J by 6 bases, with 15 bases left in between. In DNA, the CDR3 is TGTGCCAGCAGGCCGACAGTCGGTGGTCAGCCCCAGCATTTT. This translates into CASRPTVGGQPQHF.

This rearrangement joins TRBV14 to TRBJ1-2; the D gene is possibly TRBD1 (6 bases). Germline V gene sequence: CDR1 SGHDN, CDR2 FVKESK. V lost 10 bases to trimming and J lost 5 bases, with 11 bases between them. This CDR3 is built from 11 residues. CDR3 in DNA: TGTGCCACCTCGACAGGTTATGGCTACACCTTC. This gives the protein CATSTGYGYTF.

This clonotype was counted at least ten times. This chain uses TRBV6-1 with TRBJ2-7; D is undetermined. V dropped 2 bases and J dropped 3 bases, with 11 bases sitting between them. The CDR3 loop spans 14 amino acids. Germline V gene data show CDR1 as MNHNS and CDR2 as SASEGT. The CDR3 loop is CASSELLVSYEQYF. CDR3 in DNA: TGTGCCAGCAGTGAACTCCTGGTCAGCTACGAGCAGTACTTC.

The V and J genes are TRBV19 and TRBJ2-5; 9 nucleotides match TRBD1. CDR1 LNHDA and CDR2 SQIVND come from the germline V gene (reference sequence). The CDR3 loop spans 14 amino acids. J was trimmed by 4 bases and V by 5 bases; bases with no gene match: 5. CDR3 bases: TGTGCCAGTAGTTTCACAGGGGGCGCAGAGACCCAGTACTTC. Protein sequence: CASSFTGGAETQYF.

This clonotype was counted ten times or more. The rearrangement links TRBV27 to TRBJ1-4, with D maybe TRBD1 (5 bases). In germline, CDR1 is MNHEY, CDR2 SMNVEV (reference sequence). Trimming left V 9 bases short and J 7 bases short, with 15 bases between. This CDR3 contains 13 residues. CDR3 nucleotide sequence: TGTGCCAGTCGGGGGAGGGGCGGTGAAAAACTGTTTTTT. As protein: CASRGRGGEKLFF.

This clonotype was found many times. The rearrangement joins TRBV2 to TRBJ2-7; 9 bases fit TRBD1. Losses at the gene ends were 8 bases for V and 2 bases for J; bases not matched to a gene: 4. The germline gives CDR1 SNHLY, CDR2 FYNNEI. The CDR3 totals 13 residues. CDR3 DNA: TGTGCCAGCCGGGACAGGGCAACCTACGAGCAGTACTTC. As protein: CASRDRATYEQYF.

This clonotype was observed many times. The chain recombines TRBV2 with TRBJ2-1, with no clear D. CDR1 is SNHLY, CDR2 FYNNEI, per germline. The CDR3 loop spans 12 amino acids. Trimming took 2 bases from V and 5 from J, leaving 4 bases between them. The CDR3 DNA reads TGTGCCAGCAGTGAATGGAACAATGAGCAGTTCTTC. Translating gives CASSEWNNEQFF.

This clonotype showed up many times. The rearrangement links TRBV12-3 or TRBV12-4 to TRBJ2-7; TRBD2 agrees at 8 bases. CDR3 length: 16 amino acids. V lost 3 bases and J lost 1; bases outside the gene matches: 8. The CDR3 loop reads CASSFPGTRRSYEQYF. CDR3 in DNA: TGTGCCAGCAGTTTTCCCGGGACTAGGAGGTCCTACGAGCAGTACTTC.

This rearrangement joins TRBV5-1 to TRBJ2-1, with 8 nucleotides matching TRBD2. Germline assignment: CDR1 SGHRS and CDR2 YFSETQ. V shed 4 bases and J 8 bases; nucleotides not matched to a gene: 8. The CDR3 has 14 amino acids. CDR3 residues: CASSHGGGSDEQFF. In nucleotides, the CDR3 is TGCGCCAGCAGCCACGGGGGGGGCTCCGATGAGCAGTTCTTC.

This clonotype was found many times. The CDR3 protein is CASSSSGRLSYEQYF. As DNA, the CDR3 is TGTGCCAGCAGTTCGAGCGGGAGGCTCTCCTACGAGCAGTACTTC. V usage is TRBV28 and J usage is TRBJ2-7, with 9 bases lining up with TRBD2. The germline CDR1 and CDR2 sequences are MDHEN and SYDVKM. The CDR3 loop spans 15 amino acids. With V trimmed by 4 bases and J by 0 bases, 4 bases remained unmatched.

There are many counts of this clonotype. This chain links TRBV2 with TRBJ1-1; D remains unclear. Germline V gene data show CDR1 as SNHLY and CDR2 as FYNNEI. The CDR3 consists of 14 residues. Deletions cut 6 bases from V and 0 bases from J, with 11 bases between. The CDR3 DNA reads as TGTGCCAGCAGATTGAGGGCCCTGAACACTGAAGCTTTCTTT. Protein sequence: CASRLRALNTEAFF.

This clonotype has a count of ten or more. This chain joins TRBV29-1 and TRBJ2-1, with 13 nucleotides matching TRBD2. Germline lookup yields CDR1 SQVTM and CDR2 ANQGSEA. The CDR3 runs 13 residues. Trimming took 7 bases from V and 15 from J; bases not matched to a gene: 12. The CDR3 protein is CSAGLAGELAGFF. Written as DNA, the CDR3 is TGCAGCGCCGGACTAGCGGGAGAGCTCGCCGGGTTCTTC.

This sequence joins TRBV4-1 and TRBJ2-7; TRBD2 aligns across 7 bases. This CDR3 comprises 15 residues. Losses at the gene ends were 0 bases for V and 7 bases for J; bases not matched to a gene: 9. Germline-derived CDR1 and CDR2 are MGHRA and YSYEKL. The CDR3 region has the DNA TGCGCCAGCAGCCAAGAAGGCGCAGGGACTACGGAGCAGTACTTC. As protein: CASSQEGAGTTEQYF.